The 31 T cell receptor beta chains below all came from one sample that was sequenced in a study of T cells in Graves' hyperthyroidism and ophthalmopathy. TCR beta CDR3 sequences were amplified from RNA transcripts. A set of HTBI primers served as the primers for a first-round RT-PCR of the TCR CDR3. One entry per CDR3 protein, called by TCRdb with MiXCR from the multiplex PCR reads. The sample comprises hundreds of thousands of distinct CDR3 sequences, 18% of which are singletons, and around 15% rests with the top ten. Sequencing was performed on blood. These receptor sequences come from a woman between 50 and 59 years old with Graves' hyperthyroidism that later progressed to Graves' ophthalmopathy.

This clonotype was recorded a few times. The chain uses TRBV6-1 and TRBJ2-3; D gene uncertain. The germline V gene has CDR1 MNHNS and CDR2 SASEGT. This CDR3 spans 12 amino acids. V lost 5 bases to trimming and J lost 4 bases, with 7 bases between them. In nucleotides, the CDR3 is TGTGCCAGCAGTCGACGGTCAGATACGCAGTATTTT. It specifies CASSRRSDTQYF.

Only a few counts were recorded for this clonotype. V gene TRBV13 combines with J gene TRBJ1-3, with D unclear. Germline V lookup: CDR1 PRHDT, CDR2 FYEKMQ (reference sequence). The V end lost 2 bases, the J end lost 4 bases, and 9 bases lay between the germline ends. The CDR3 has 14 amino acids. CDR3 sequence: CASSLRVTGNTIYF. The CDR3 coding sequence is TGTGCCAGCAGCTTAAGGGTAACCGGAAACACCATATATTTT.

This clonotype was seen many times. The CDR3 DNA reads as TGTGCCAGCAGTACGACCGCGTTGGGGGATGGCTACACCTTC. It codes for CASSTTALGDGYTF. V gene TRBV6-1 combines with J gene TRBJ1-2; D might be TRBD1 (5 bases). The germline CDR1 and CDR2 sequences are MNHNS and SASEGT. Trimming removed 5 bases from V and 6 bases from J, with 16 bases in between. This CDR3 comprises 14 residues.

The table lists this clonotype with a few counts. The DNA of the CDR3 is TGTGCCTGGAGTGGTGTTCCAGCGGGGGGGCCAGAGTACTTC. Translation gives CAWSGVPAGGPEYF. The chain couples TRBV30 to TRBJ2-4; TRBD2 aligns across 10 bases. Germline V lookup: CDR1 GTSNPN, CDR2 SVGIG (reference sequence). There are 14 residues in the CDR3. Trimming cost V 1 base and J 14 bases; bases outside gene matches: 11.

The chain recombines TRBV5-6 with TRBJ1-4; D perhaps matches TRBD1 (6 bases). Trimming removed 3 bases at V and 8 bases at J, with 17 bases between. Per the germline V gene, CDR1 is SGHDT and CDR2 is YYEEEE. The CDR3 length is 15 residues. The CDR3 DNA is TGTGCCAGCAGCTGGTGGGGGCACCTCAAGGAAAAACTGTTTTTT. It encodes CASSWWGHLKEKLFF.

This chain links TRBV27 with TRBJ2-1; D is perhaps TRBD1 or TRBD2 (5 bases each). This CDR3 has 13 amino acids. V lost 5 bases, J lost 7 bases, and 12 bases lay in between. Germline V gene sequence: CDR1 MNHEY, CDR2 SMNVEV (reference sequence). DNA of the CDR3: TGTGCCAGCAGTGAGGGGTTGGGAAATGAGCAGTTCTTC. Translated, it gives CASSEGLGNEQFF.

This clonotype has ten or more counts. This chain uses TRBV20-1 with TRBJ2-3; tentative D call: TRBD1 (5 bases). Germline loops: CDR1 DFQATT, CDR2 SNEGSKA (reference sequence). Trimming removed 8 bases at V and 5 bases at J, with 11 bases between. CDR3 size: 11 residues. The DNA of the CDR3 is TGCAGTACAACAAGGGGAGATACGCAGTATTTT. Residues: CSTTRGDTQYF.

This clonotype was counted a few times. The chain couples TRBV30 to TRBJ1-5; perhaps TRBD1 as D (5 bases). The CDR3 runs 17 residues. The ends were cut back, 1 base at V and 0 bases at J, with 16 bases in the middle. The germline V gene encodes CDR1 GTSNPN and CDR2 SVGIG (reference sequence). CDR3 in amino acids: CAWSAFSPGGSNQPQHF. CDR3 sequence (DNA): TGTGCCTGGAGTGCCTTTTCTCCGGGGGGTAGCAATCAGCCCCAGCATTTT. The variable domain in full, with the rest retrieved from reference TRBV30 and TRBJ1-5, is SQTIHQWPATLVQPVGSPLSLECTVEGTSNPNLYWYRQAAGRGLQLLFYSVGIGQISSEVPQNLSASRPQDRQFILSSKKLLLSDSGFYLCAWSAFSPGGSNQPQHFGDGTRLSIL.

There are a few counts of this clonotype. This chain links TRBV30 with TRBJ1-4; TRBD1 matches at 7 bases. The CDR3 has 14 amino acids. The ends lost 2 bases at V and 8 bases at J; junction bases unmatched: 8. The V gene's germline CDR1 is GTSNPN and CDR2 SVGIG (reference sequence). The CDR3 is CAWSKGGGGEKLFF. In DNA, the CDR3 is TGTGCCTGGAGTAAAGGGGGAGGGGGCGAAAAACTGTTTTTT.

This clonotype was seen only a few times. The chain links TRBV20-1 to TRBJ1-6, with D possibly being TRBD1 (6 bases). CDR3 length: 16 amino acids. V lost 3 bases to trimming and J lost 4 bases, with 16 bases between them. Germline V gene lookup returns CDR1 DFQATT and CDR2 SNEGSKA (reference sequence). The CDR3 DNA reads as TGCAGTGCTAGCTCCGGACAGCAAGTTTATAATTCACCCCTCCACTTT. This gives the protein CSASSGQQVYNSPLHF.

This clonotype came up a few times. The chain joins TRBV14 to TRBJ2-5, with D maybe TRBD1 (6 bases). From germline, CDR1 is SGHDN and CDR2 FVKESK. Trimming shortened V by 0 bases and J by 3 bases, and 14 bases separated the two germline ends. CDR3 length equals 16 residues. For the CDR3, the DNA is TGTGCCAGCAGCCAAGAGCGCAGGGGCTTCAAAGAGACCCAGTACTTC. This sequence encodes CASSQERRGFKETQYF.

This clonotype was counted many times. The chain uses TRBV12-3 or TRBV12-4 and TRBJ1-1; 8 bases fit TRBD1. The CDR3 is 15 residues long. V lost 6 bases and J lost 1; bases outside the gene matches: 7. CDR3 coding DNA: TGTGCCAGCAGCCCCCAAGGACAGGGGAACACTGAAGCTTTCTTT. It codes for CASSPQGQGNTEAFF.

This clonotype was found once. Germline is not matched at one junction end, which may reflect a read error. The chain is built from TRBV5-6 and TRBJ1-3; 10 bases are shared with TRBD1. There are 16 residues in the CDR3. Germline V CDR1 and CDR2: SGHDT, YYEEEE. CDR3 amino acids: CASTLAGQGSGNTIYF. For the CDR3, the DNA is TGTGCCAGCACCTTGGCGGGACAGGGGTCTGGAAACACCATATATTTT.

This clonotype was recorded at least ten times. This CDR3 is CASSPDSDYSPLHF. The CDR3 nucleotides read TGTGCCAGCAGCCCTGACAGTGATTATTCACCCCTCCACTTT. The V and J genes are TRBV11-1 and TRBJ1-6, with D possibly being TRBD1 (5 bases). V lost 5 bases and J lost 8, with 13 bases in between. The CDR3 is 14 amino acids. Germline CDR1 is SGHAT and CDR2 is FQDESV (reference sequence).

CDR3 nucleotide sequence: TGTGCCAGTAGTGACAGGGCCCACGAGCAGTACTTC. The encoded protein is CASSDRAHEQYF. The J gene is TRBJ2-7, the V gene TRBV19; 7 nucleotides match TRBD1. CDR1 and CDR2 from the germline V gene are LNHDA and SQIVND (reference sequence). The CDR3 contains 12 residues. Trimming removed 5 bases from V and 5 bases from J; junction bases left unmatched: 3.

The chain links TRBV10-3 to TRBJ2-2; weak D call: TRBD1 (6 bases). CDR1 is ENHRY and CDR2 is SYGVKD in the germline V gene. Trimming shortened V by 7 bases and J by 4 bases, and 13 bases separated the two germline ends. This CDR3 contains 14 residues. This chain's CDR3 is CAINGQGSTGELFF. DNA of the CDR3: TGTGCCATCAATGGGCAGGGGAGCACCGGGGAGCTGTTTTTT.

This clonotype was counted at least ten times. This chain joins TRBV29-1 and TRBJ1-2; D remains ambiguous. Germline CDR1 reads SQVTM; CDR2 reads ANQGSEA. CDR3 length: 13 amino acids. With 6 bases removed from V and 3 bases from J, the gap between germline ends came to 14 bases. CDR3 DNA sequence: TGCAGCGTCCCTGAGGGCGTTCACTATGGCTACACCTTC. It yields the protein CSVPEGVHYGYTF.

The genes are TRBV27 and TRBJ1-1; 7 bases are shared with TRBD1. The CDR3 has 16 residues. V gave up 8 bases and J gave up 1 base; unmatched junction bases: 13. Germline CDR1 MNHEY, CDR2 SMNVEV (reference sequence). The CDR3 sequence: CASESNRGLSNTEAFF. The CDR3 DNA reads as TGTGCCAGCGAATCTAACAGGGGATTATCGAACACTGAAGCTTTCTTT.

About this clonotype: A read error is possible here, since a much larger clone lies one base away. The chain's CDR3 is CANPSVTEGSEQYF. The CDR3 coding sequence is TGTGCCAACCCCTCCGTGACCGAAGGCTCCGAGCAGTACTTC. The chain is built from TRBV7-6 and TRBJ2-7; D is uncertain. Germline CDR1 SGHVS, CDR2 FNYEAQ. The length of the CDR3 is 14 residues. The V end lost 10 bases, the J end lost 6 bases, and 22 bases lay between the germline ends.

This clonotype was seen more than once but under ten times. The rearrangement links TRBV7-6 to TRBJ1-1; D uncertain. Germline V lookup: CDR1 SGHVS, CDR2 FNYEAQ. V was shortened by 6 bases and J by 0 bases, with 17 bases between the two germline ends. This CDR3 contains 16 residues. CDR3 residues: CASRLGMGGMNTEAFF. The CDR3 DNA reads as TGTGCCAGCAGATTGGGGATGGGAGGGATGAACACTGAAGCTTTCTTT. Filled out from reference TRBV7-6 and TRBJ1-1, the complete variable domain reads GAGVSQSPRYKVTKRGQDVALRCDPISGHVSLYWYRQALGQGPEFLTYFNYEAQQDKSGLPNDRFSAERPEGSISTLTIQRTEQRDSAMYRCASRLGMGGMNTEAFFGQGTRLTVV.

CDR3: CASSLSGTGNPATNEKLFF. The CDR3 nucleotides read TGTGCCAGCAGCTTGTCCGGGACAGGGAACCCTGCAACTAATGAAAAACTGTTTTTT. This chain joins TRBV7-3 and TRBJ1-4, with 9 bases fitting TRBD1. Trimming cost V 3 bases and J 0 bases; bases outside gene matches: 11. CDR1 and CDR2 (germline): SGHTA, FQGTGA. The CDR3 is made up of 19 amino acids.

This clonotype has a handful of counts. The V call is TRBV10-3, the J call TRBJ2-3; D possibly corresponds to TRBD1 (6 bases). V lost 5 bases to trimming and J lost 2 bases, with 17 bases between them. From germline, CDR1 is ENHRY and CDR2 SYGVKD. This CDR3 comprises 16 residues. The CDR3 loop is CAISPLQGSDTDTQYF. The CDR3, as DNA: TGTGCCATCAGTCCGTTACAGGGAAGCGACACAGATACGCAGTATTTT.

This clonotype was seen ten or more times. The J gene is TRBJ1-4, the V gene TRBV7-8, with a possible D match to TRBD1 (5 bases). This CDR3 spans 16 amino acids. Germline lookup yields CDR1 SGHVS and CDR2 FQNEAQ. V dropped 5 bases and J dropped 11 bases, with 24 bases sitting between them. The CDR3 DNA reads TGTGCCAGCAGCCCCAGGAGGGTAGGGGTTATTGGGAAACTGTTTTTT. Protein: CASSPRRVGVIGKLFF.

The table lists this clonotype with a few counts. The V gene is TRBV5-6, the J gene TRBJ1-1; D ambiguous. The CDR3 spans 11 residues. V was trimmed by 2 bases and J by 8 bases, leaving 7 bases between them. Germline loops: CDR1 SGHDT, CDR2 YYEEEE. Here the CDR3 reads CASSFLGEAFF. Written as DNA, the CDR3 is TGTGCCAGCAGCTTTTTAGGGGAAGCTTTCTTT.

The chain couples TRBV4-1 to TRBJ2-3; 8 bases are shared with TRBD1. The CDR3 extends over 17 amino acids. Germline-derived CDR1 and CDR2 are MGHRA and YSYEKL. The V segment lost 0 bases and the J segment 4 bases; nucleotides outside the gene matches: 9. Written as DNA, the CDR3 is TGCGCCAGCAGCCAAGATGGGGCAGGGGGCCCATCAGATACGCAGTATTTT. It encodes CASSQDGAGGPSDTQYF.

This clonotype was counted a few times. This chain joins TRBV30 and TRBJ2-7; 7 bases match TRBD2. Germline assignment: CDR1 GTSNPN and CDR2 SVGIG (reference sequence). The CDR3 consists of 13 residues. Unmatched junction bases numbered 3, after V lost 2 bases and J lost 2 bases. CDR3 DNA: TGTGCCTGGAGTTCAGCGGGAACCTACGAGCAGTACTTC. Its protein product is CAWSSAGTYEQYF.

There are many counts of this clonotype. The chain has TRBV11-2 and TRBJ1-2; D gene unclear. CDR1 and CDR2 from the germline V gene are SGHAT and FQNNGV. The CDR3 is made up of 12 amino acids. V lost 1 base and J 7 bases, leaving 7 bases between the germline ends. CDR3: CASSLARSGYTF. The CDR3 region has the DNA TGTGCCAGCAGCTTAGCAAGGTCTGGCTACACCTTC.

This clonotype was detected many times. The CDR3 coding sequence is TGTGCCAGCAGTCTAACCCCCCCGGGACAGGGGCTGTCAAACACCATATATTTT. It encodes CASSLTPPGQGLSNTIYF. The chain combines TRBV2 with TRBJ1-3, with 10 bases lining up with TRBD1. J gave up 6 bases and V 5 bases, and 16 bases lay outside the gene matches. CDR3 length: 18 amino acids. Germline-derived CDR1 and CDR2 are SNHLY and FYNNEI.

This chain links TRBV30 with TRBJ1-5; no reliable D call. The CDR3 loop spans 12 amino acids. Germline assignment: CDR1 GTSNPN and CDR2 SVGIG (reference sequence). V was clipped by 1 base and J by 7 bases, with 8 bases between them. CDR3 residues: CAWSGVEQPQHF. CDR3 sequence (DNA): TGTGCCTGGAGTGGTGTAGAACAGCCCCAGCATTTT. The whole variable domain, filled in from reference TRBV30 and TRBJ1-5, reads SQTIHQWPATLVQPVGSPLSLECTVEGTSNPNLYWYRQAAGRGLQLLFYSVGIGQISSEVPQNLSASRPQDRQFILSSKKLLLSDSGFYLCAWSGVEQPQHFGDGTRLSIL.

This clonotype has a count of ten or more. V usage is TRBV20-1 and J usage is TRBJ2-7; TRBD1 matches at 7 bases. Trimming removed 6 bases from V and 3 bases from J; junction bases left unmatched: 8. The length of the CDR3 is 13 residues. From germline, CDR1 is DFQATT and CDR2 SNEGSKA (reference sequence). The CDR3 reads CSAATGFNYEQYF. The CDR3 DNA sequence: TGCAGTGCCGCGACAGGGTTTAACTACGAGCAGTACTTC.

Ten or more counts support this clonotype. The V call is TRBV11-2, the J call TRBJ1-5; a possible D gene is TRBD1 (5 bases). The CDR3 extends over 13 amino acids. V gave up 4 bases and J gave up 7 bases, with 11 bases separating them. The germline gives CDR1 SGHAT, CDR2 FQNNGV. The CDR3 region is CASSSDGGQPQHF. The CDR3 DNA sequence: TGTGCCAGCAGCTCCGACGGGGGGCAGCCCCAGCATTTT.